This T cell receptor beta chain was documented in a study of T cell responses to AZD1222 COVID-19 vaccine. A word on this clone: Its cognate antigen is unknown.

The study, taken as a whole, reports: Within unmutated variant regions lay the reported targets of nearly half of spike-specific TCRs.

Sequencing was performed with immunoSEQ multiplex PCR; in TCRdb, only in-frame clones are kept and a portion is missing. The sample lists 100,000 to 150,000 clones; approximately 90% were seen once. This CDR3 has 16 amino acids. The V and J ends lost 5 bases and 0 bases respectively, with 13 bases between them. Germline lookup yields CDR1 SGHTA and CDR2 FQGTGA. The material sequenced was peripheral blood, taken on day 0 of AZD1222 vaccination. This rearrangement joins TRBV7-3 to TRBJ2-2, with D possibly being TRBD1 (5 bases). This receptor was identified in an adult in good health. The CDR3 sequence: CASSLDSASNTGELFF. The DNA for the CDR3 is TGTGCCAGCAGCCTTGACAGCGCTTCGAACACCGGGGAGCTGTTTTTT.